This T cell receptor beta chain was sequenced in a study of a mutant IDH1 vaccine in newly diagnosed glioma (dated by TCRdb to about 2021). For context, the study as a whole: Eight vaccinations were administered to patients in weeks 1, 3, 5, 7, 11, 15, 19 and 23, corresponding to visits V03 through V10. Longitudinal TCRB deep sequencing was performed for about two dozen treated patients wherever samples were available for exploratory analyses. Of the approximately 30 treated patients, approximately 62% were male and about 40% were female, and a mean age of 40.4 years was recorded. Peripheral blood was collected at six visits: V03 (baseline), V05, V07, V10, V12 and V13. Prior to enrollment, standard therapy consisting of radiotherapy alone, temozolomide alone, or radiochemotherapy with temozolomide had been administered to patients, with the combination being received by most patients. Vaccination began 4-6 weeks after radiotherapy alone, or alongside temozolomide cycles in the chemotherapy-containing groups. Study-wide conclusions, independent of this receptor: Availability determined which PBMC samples were chosen for TCRB deep sequencing. Immune responses induced by the vaccine were seen in 90% to 95% of patients across multiple MHC alleles. Changes in the top peripheral T cell clonotypes picked up by TCRB sequencing did not appear to be linked to pseudoprogression. It was noted by the authors that analyses of patient blood samples could not be reproduced owing to sample limitations.

The library was generated by the immunoSEQ multiplex PCR assay. The hsTCRB Kit was used according to the manufacturer's protocol to amplify rearranged TCR beta chain sequences. TCRB libraries were sequenced on an Illumina MiSeq. The source study handled its data this way. The proprietary platform of the kit vendor was used for demultiplexing, trimming and gene mapping. TCRdb re-hosts the immuneACCESS table, in-frame sequences only. Its copies lack some clones; in the studies checked, an unresolved V gene accounts for under half of them, and the cause for the rest is not known. For V, J and clone size, that table is used; D and trimming come from the DNA. Counted in this sample were 40,000 to 45,000 clones; roughly 84% of them appeared once. 2% to 2.5% of the sample goes to the ten largest clones. Per the germline V gene (reference sequence), LNHDA is the CDR1 and SQIVND is the CDR2. V ends up 6 bases short and J 5 bases short, with an unmatched junction base count of 6. From cysteine to phenylalanine, the CDR3 is 15 amino acids long. CDR3 DNA only is kept here, 45 bases in frame from base 1.

Reading the label with the study, this specimen's time point is: week 23, last vaccination. A 20-mer mutant IDH1 peptide at 300 micrograms in Montanide made up each vaccine dose, which was injected subcutaneously together with topical imiquimod. Newly diagnosed WHO grade 3 or 4 IDH1-mutant astrocytomas showing loss of nuclear ATRX were present in the donors. The samples were drawn from NOA16, a multicentre, single-arm, open-label phase I trial in Germany that tested a mutant IDH1 peptide vaccine in humans for the first time. Genomic DNA for TCRB sequencing was extracted from EDTA blood using the DNeasy Blood and Tissue Kit. On this clone itself: What this receptor recognizes is not known. Base qualities are not provided; no much larger clone lies one nucleotide away.

The sequence derives from a woman younger than 35 with glioma. Some clones in this sample may be carry-over from other donors' samples. Here the sequenced sample was PBMCs, taken from a glioma patient whose treatment included an IDH1 peptide vaccine. This chain joins TRBV19 to TRBJ2-1; 11 nucleotides in the junction match TRBD2. CDR3 region: CASSLTSGGNNEQFF. The bases read TGTGCCAGTAGCCTAACTAGCGGGGGCAACAATGAGCAGTTCTTC.